One and the same sample provided the 22 T cell receptor beta chains below, sequenced in a study of CD8+ T cells in alopecia areata. Extraction and reverse transcription of RNA yielded cDNA as the sequencing template. The table came from immunoSEQ multiplex PCR; TCRdb's copy has only in-frame clones and leaves some out. This table holds 120,000 to 150,000 clones, 85% to 90% found once. Specified treatment: oral pan-JAK inhibitor, 5-10 mg twice daily. This sample comprised CD8+ T cells sorted from blood, obtained at week 4, from a patient treated with tofacitinib. The receptors derive from a human donor with alopecia areata.

V usage is TRBV5-4 and J usage is TRBJ1-5; D is unresolved. Germline V CDR1 and CDR2: SGHNT, YYREEE (reference sequence). The CDR3 has 15 amino acids. Deletions cut 0 bases from V and 4 bases from J, with 11 bases between. CDR3 DNA: TGTGCCAGCAGCTTGGCTCCCGGACCAAATCAGCCCCAGCATTTT. Its translation is CASSLAPGPNQPQHF.

The chain joins TRBV7-9 to TRBJ2-7; no definite D call. The CDR3 runs to 14 residues. Trimming shortened V by 2 bases and J by 6 bases, and 14 bases separated the two germline ends. Germline V gene data show CDR1 as SEHNR and CDR2 as FQNEAQ (reference sequence). The CDR3 here is CASSLSGLVPEQYF. The CDR3 region has the DNA TGTGCCAGCAGCTTAAGTGGTTTGGTCCCCGAGCAGTACTTC.

The chain joins TRBV25-1 to TRBJ2-3; D ambiguous. The V end lost 7 bases, the J end lost 6 bases, and 5 bases lay between the germline ends. The CDR3 has 10 amino acids. Looked up from germline, CDR1 is MGHDK and CDR2 is SYGVNS. CDR3 in DNA: TGTGCCAGCATTCACGATACGCAGTATTTT. Translated: CASIHDTQYF. The complete variable domain, with remaining parts taken from reference TRBV25-1 and TRBJ2-3, reads EADIYQTPRYLVIGTGKKITLECSQTMGHDKMYWYQQDPGMELHLIHYSYGVNSTEKGDLSSESTVSRIRTEHFPLTLESARPSHTSQYLCASIHDTQYFGPGTRLTVL.

The chain employs TRBV7-3 and TRBJ2-3; 10 bases agree with TRBD2. Trimming took 5 bases from V and 3 from J; bases not matched to a gene: 5. Germline CDR1 SGHTA, CDR2 FQGTGA. CDR3 length: 15 amino acids. In nucleotides, the CDR3 is TGTGCCAGCAGCATTATAGCGGGAGGAACAGATACGCAGTATTTT. Translating gives CASSIIAGGTDTQYF.

The chain has TRBV9 and TRBJ2-7, with D possibly being TRBD1 (6 bases). Germline loops: CDR1 SGDLS, CDR2 YYNGEE. Trimming stripped 0 bases from V and 5 bases from J, with 12 bases between. This CDR3 comprises 14 residues. Written as DNA, the CDR3 is TGTGCCAGCAGCGTAGCTGGCCAGGGGAACGAGCAGTACTTC. Translated: CASSVAGQGNEQYF.

The chain couples TRBV19 to TRBJ1-3; 10 bases match TRBD1. Germline V gene sequence: CDR1 LNHDA, CDR2 SQIVND (reference sequence). V trimming: 8 bases; J trimming: 4 bases; junction bases outside the gene matches: 5. This CDR3 region has 14 residues. The CDR3 nucleotides are TGTGCCAGTCGGGACAGGGGAGGCGGAAACACCATATATTTT. It codes for CASRDRGGGNTIYF.

On this clone itself: The sample holds other DNA sequences that translate to the same CDR3. The chain has TRBV19 and TRBJ2-1, with D perhaps TRBD2 (6 bases). V was cut by 4 bases and J by 3 bases, with 10 bases left in between. This CDR3 has 14 amino acids. The germline V gene encodes CDR1 LNHDA and CDR2 SQIVND (reference sequence). CDR3 bases: TGTGCCAGTAGTAAAGGCGGGGACTACAATGAGCAGTTCTTC. This gives the protein CASSKGGDYNEQFF.

This clone has just one count. This chain uses TRBV29-1 with TRBJ2-7, with D possibly TRBD1 on 5 matching bases. The CDR3 sequence is 14 residues long. Germline CDR1 and CDR2: SQVTM and ANQGSEA. Trimming removed 3 bases at V and 4 bases at J, with 16 bases between. The CDR3 spells CSVDSDRSSYEQYF. The CDR3 DNA reads as TGCAGCGTTGATAGTGACAGATCTTCGTACGAGCAGTACTTC.

The CDR3 sequence is CASSLVLAGYEQFF. CDR3 nucleotide sequence: TGTGCCAGCAGCTTAGTCCTAGCGGGATATGAGCAGTTCTTC. The V gene is TRBV11-2, the J gene TRBJ2-1, with 9 bases lining up with TRBD2. Germline loops: CDR1 SGHAT, CDR2 FQNNGV. This CDR3 has 14 residues. Trimming removed 1 base from V and 8 bases from J; junction bases left unmatched: 3. The variable domain in full, with the rest retrieved from reference TRBV11-2 and TRBJ2-1, is EAGVAQSPRYKIIEKRQSVAFWCNPISGHATLYWYQQILGQGPKLLIQFQNNGVVDDSQLPKDRFSAERLKGVDSTLKIQPAKLEDSAVYLCASSLVLAGYEQFFGPGTRLTVL.

The chain has TRBV4-1 and TRBJ1-5, with TRBD1 identical over 8 bases. This CDR3 is built from 14 residues. J was trimmed by 11 bases and V by 0 bases; bases with no gene match: 6. Germline lookup yields CDR1 MGHRA and CDR2 YSYEKL. CDR3 protein: CASSQETGDRAQHF. In nucleotides, the CDR3 is TGCGCCAGCAGCCAAGAGACAGGGGATCGGGCCCAGCATTTT.

This chain uses TRBV9 with TRBJ1-1, with D possibly TRBD1 on 6 matching bases. Germline loops: CDR1 SGDLS, CDR2 YYNGEE. The CDR3 extends over 16 amino acids. V was trimmed by 3 bases and J by 2 bases, leaving 17 bases between them. The CDR3 region is CASSGAPGGSNTEAFF. CDR3 DNA sequence: TGTGCCAGCAGCGGCGCGCCCGGGGGCAGCAACACTGAAGCTTTCTTT.

This clone was recorded once. The chain recombines TRBV6-5 with TRBJ2-1; maybe TRBD2 (5 bases). Deletions cut 4 bases from V and 6 bases from J, with 10 bases between. This CDR3 contains 13 residues. Germline CDR1 reads MNHEY; CDR2 reads SVGAGI. DNA for the CDR3: TGTGCCAGCAGTTTGGCGGGCCCCAATGAGCAGTTCTTC. Protein: CASSLAGPNEQFF.

The chain is built from TRBV27 and TRBJ2-5, with TRBD2 matching over 12 bases. The better agreement between TRBJ2-7 and the DNA end casts doubt on the J call. The germline CDR1 and CDR2 sequences are MNHEY and SMNVEV (reference sequence). This CDR3 spans 14 amino acids. This CDR3 is CASSLGLAGYEQYF. The CDR3 nucleotides read TGTGCCAGCAGCCTCGGACTAGCGGGATACGAGCAGTACTTC.

This chain uses TRBV21-1 with TRBJ1-2. TRBV21-1 is termed a pseudogene. The CDR3 contains 17 residues. CDR3 residues: CASSPPRAALGGYGYTF. CDR3 DNA sequence: TGTGCCAGCAGCCCCCCGAGGGCAGCTCTAGGTGGCTATGGCTACACCTTC.

The V call is TRBV14, the J call TRBJ2-7, with D unclear. The CDR3 runs to 13 residues. Per the germline V gene, CDR1 is SGHDN and CDR2 is FVKESK. The V end lost 4 bases, the J end lost 3 bases, and 10 bases lay between the germline ends. The CDR3 sequence is CASSPQRLYEQYF. The CDR3 DNA follows: TGTGCCAGCAGCCCGCAGCGTCTCTACGAGCAGTACTTC. Combining the CDR3 with reference TRBV14 and TRBJ2-7 gives the whole variable domain EAGVTQFPSHSVIEKGQTVTLRCDPISGHDNLYWYRRVMGKEIKFLLHFVKESKQDESGMPNNRFLAERTGGTYSTLKVQPAELEDSGVYFCASSPQRLYEQYFGPGTRLTVT.

J is TRBJ2-4 and V is TRBV2, with a tentative D call TRBD1 (6 bases). V was clipped by 3 bases and J by 14 bases, with 11 bases between them. Looked up from germline, CDR1 is SNHLY and CDR2 is FYNNEI. The CDR3 has 11 amino acids. CDR3 amino acids: CASSDEGEKYF. The CDR3 DNA is TGTGCCAGCAGTGATGAGGGGGAGAAGTACTTC.

The chain uses TRBV14 and TRBJ2-1; D ambiguous. Germline V CDR1 and CDR2: SGHDN, FVKESK. CDR3 length: 16 residues. V lost 1 base, J lost 2 bases, and 12 bases lay in between. CDR3 in DNA: TGTGCCAGCAGCCAAGTGGGGTCACCCCCCTACAATGAGCAGTTCTTC. Amino acid sequence: CASSQVGSPPYNEQFF.

This clone was counted between two and nine times. V is TRBV27 and J is TRBJ2-1; the match to TRBD2 covers 7 bases. The CDR3 extends over 17 amino acids. Germline loops: CDR1 MNHEY, CDR2 SMNVEV (reference sequence). V lost 5 bases to trimming and J lost 0 bases; unmatched junction nucleotides: 10. The CDR3: CASSPKRGPGSYNEQFF. The DNA for the CDR3 is TGTGCCAGCAGTCCCAAGCGGGGACCGGGCTCCTACAATGAGCAGTTCTTC.

The rearrangement links TRBV29-1 to TRBJ2-4; perhaps D is TRBD1 or TRBD2 (5 bases each). V was pared by 0 bases and J by 12 bases, with 12 bases between. The CDR3 has 12 residues. Germline CDR1 is SQVTM and CDR2 is ANQGSEA. CDR3 region: CSVEDKRGGQYF. CDR3 DNA: TGCAGCGTTGAAGATAAGAGGGGCGGTCAGTACTTC.

V is TRBV29-1 and J is TRBJ2-5, with 9 bases aligning to TRBD1. Germline V gene data show CDR1 as SQVTM and CDR2 as ANQGSEA. Trimming cost V 7 bases and J 4 bases; bases outside gene matches: 4. The CDR3 sequence is 12 residues long. This chain's CDR3 is CSGLTGGETQYF. In DNA form, the CDR3 reads TGCAGCGGCCTGACAGGGGGAGAGACCCAGTACTTC.

The rearrangement links TRBV7-9 to TRBJ1-5, with 8 bases identical to TRBD1. The V gene end was trimmed by 4 bases and the J gene end by 4 bases; junction bases not matched to a gene: 6. Per germline, CDR1 SEHNR and CDR2 FQNEAQ (reference sequence). This CDR3 region has 15 residues. In DNA, the CDR3 is TGTGCCAGCAGCTCAGGACAGGGAGTGAATCAGCCCCAGCATTTT. It codes for CASSSGQGVNQPQHF.

This chain joins TRBV9 and TRBJ2-3; 8 nucleotides line up with TRBD1. Per the germline V gene, CDR1 is SGDLS and CDR2 is YYNGEE. The CDR3 runs 15 residues. The ends lost 4 bases at V and 0 bases at J; junction bases unmatched: 4. CDR3: CASSPRDRSTDTQYF. In nucleotides, the CDR3 is TGTGCCAGCAGCCCCCGGGACAGGAGCACAGATACGCAGTATTTT.